Listed below are T cell receptor beta chains from one sample, sequenced in a study of cytomegalovirus exposure and HLA in healthy donors. Only in-frame clones appear in the TCRdb table, and some are missing; sequencing was by immunoSEQ multiplex PCR. Here the sample spans roughly 110,000 clones, roughly four fifths being singletons. The sequenced sample was PBMCs. The receptor source for this set is a man between 45 and 60 years old in good health and CMV-seronegative. The conserved cysteine and the conserved F or W are not part of the CDR3 here. Size is omitted from some rows. Given values are once, few, many or a class for expanded clones.

j_gene: TRBJ2-3
v_gene: TRBV7-6
abundance: NA
CDR3aa: ASRPGTGEADTQY

j_gene: TRBJ1-1
v_gene: TRBV7-2
abundance: NA
CDR3aa: ASSTFPQDTEAF

j_gene: TRBJ2-5
v_gene: TRBV19
abundance: NA
CDR3aa: ASIPRETQY

j_gene: TRBJ2-2
v_gene: TRBV5-4
abundance: NA
CDR3aa: ASSLSRRGPGELF

j_gene: TRBJ2-3
v_gene: TRBV29-1
abundance: NA
CDR3aa: SSELTGTDTQY

j_gene: TRBJ1-4
v_gene: TRBV15
abundance: NA
CDR3aa: ATSRLQGTGNEKLF

j_gene: TRBJ2-1
v_gene: TRBV5-8
abundance: NA
CDR3aa: ASSRRSGNEQF

j_gene: TRBJ1-4
v_gene: TRBV5-1
abundance: NA
CDR3aa: ASSLEHNEKLF

j_gene: TRBJ2-3
v_gene: TRBV30
abundance: NA
CDR3aa: AWTGGPSTDTQY

j_gene: TRBJ1-5
v_gene: TRBV4-2
abundance: NA
CDR3aa: ASSQNRGLNQPQH

j_gene: TRBJ1-2
v_gene: TRBV30
abundance: NA
CDR3aa: AWSVLGGNGYT

j_gene: NA
v_gene: TRBV30
abundance: NA
CDR3aa: AWGQGFSYEQY

j_gene: TRBJ1-2
v_gene: TRBV7-9
abundance: NA
CDR3aa: ASSLLLSGYT

j_gene: TRBJ1-3
v_gene: TRBV5-1
abundance: NA
CDR3aa: ASSSTGLTGNTIY

j_gene: TRBJ2-1
v_gene: TRBV4-1
abundance: NA
CDR3aa: ASSQERRRGLASNNEQF

j_gene: TRBJ1-2
v_gene: TRBV6-1
abundance: NA
CDR3aa: ASMKTGGYGYT

j_gene: TRBJ2-7
v_gene: TRBV18
abundance: NA
CDR3aa: ASSPSGTSGGYEQY

j_gene: TRBJ1-5
v_gene: TRBV6-4
abundance: NA
CDR3aa: ASSVDSYQPQH

j_gene: TRBJ1-1
v_gene: TRBV29-1
abundance: NA
CDR3aa: SGTVGNTEAF

j_gene: TRBJ1-4
v_gene: TRBV5-1
abundance: NA
CDR3aa: ASSRDSKNEKLF

j_gene: TRBJ1-5
v_gene: TRBV4-2
abundance: NA
CDR3aa: ASSPGGGPHQPQH

j_gene: TRBJ2-1
v_gene: TRBV7-9
abundance: NA
CDR3aa: ASSLNEGRTYNEQF

j_gene: TRBJ1-3
v_gene: TRBV28
abundance: few
CDR3aa: ASSPGATGNTIY

j_gene: TRBJ2-1
v_gene: TRBV5-4
abundance: NA
CDR3aa: ASSEAGGSYNEQF

j_gene: TRBJ2-5
v_gene: TRBV5-6
abundance: NA
CDR3aa: ASNSPGIARYQETQY

j_gene: TRBJ1-5
v_gene: TRBV7-2
abundance: NA
CDR3aa: ASSFRGNQPQH

j_gene: TRBJ2-7
v_gene: TRBV27
abundance: NA
CDR3aa: ASTNPGGEQY

j_gene: TRBJ1-2
v_gene: TRBV9
abundance: NA
CDR3aa: ASSAGTGGNYGYT

j_gene: TRBJ2-5
v_gene: TRBV7-3
abundance: NA
CDR3aa: ASSASGGHETQY

j_gene: TRBJ2-2
v_gene: TRBV5-4
abundance: NA
CDR3aa: ASSSRGNLNTGELF

j_gene: TRBJ1-5
v_gene: TRBV13
abundance: NA
CDR3aa: ASSLSNQPQH

j_gene: TRBJ1-5
v_gene: TRBV18
abundance: NA
CDR3aa: ASSPGTGGNQPQH

j_gene: TRBJ2-2
v_gene: TRBV4-1
abundance: NA
CDR3aa: ASSQIGGGGPNTGELF

j_gene: TRBJ2-2
v_gene: TRBV15
abundance: NA
CDR3aa: ATSTGTGSATGELF

j_gene: TRBJ2-1
v_gene: TRBV7-8
abundance: NA
CDR3aa: ASSALAGGPNEQF

j_gene: TRBJ1-4
v_gene: TRBV4-1
abundance: NA
CDR3aa: ASSQDGTGDEKLF

j_gene: TRBJ1-6
v_gene: TRBV13
abundance: NA
CDR3aa: ASSLTRPSSYNSPLH

j_gene: TRBJ1-5
v_gene: TRBV27
abundance: NA
CDR3aa: ASSLYQGYSNQPQH

j_gene: TRBJ1-1
v_gene: TRBV6-5
abundance: NA
CDR3aa: ASSYSRGRTEAF

j_gene: TRBJ2-7
v_gene: TRBV19
abundance: NA
CDR3aa: ASSTHGQINYEQY

j_gene: TRBJ1-4
v_gene: TRBV29-1
abundance: NA
CDR3aa: SVGTGGGSGEKLF

j_gene: TRBJ1-5
v_gene: TRBV6-1
abundance: NA
CDR3aa: ASTQSGAANQPQH

j_gene: TRBJ1-2
v_gene: TRBV9
abundance: NA
CDR3aa: ASSVAGVGRLDLAGGGYT

j_gene: TRBJ1-5
v_gene: TRBV6-4
abundance: NA
CDR3aa: ASSVINQPQH

j_gene: TRBJ1-1
v_gene: TRBV4-1
abundance: few
CDR3aa: ASSQVRGGTEAF

j_gene: TRBJ2-7
v_gene: TRBV6-1
abundance: NA
CDR3aa: ASTAVADEQY

j_gene: TRBJ1-1
v_gene: TRBV30
abundance: NA
CDR3aa: AWSDRGTEAF

j_gene: TRBJ2-5
v_gene: TRBV15
abundance: NA
CDR3aa: ATSRGGGSQETQY

j_gene: TRBJ2-3
v_gene: TRBV7-6
abundance: NA
CDR3aa: ASSFPQGADTQY

j_gene: TRBJ1-6
v_gene: TRBV2
abundance: NA
CDR3aa: ASSDGVYNSPLH

j_gene: TRBJ1-4
v_gene: TRBV27
abundance: NA
CDR3aa: ASSRTPWPTNEKLF

j_gene: TRBJ1-2
v_gene: TRBV19
abundance: NA
CDR3aa: ASKPTGIANYGYT

j_gene: TRBJ1-6
v_gene: TRBV2
abundance: NA
CDR3aa: ASSPRELGSPLH

j_gene: TRBJ1-2
v_gene: TRBV7-2
abundance: NA
CDR3aa: ASSLGTARGYT

j_gene: TRBJ2-3
v_gene: TRBV15
abundance: NA
CDR3aa: ATSRGRGQGTQY

j_gene: TRBJ2-2
v_gene: TRBV5-4
abundance: NA
CDR3aa: ASSLGQVATGELF

j_gene: TRBJ1-2
v_gene: TRBV21-1
abundance: few
CDR3aa: ASSKRNREDGYT